The clone carrying this T cell receptor (beta chain) was found many times. Its matching antigen is unknown. RNA extraction and reverse transcription yielded cDNA as sequencing template. TCRdb's table, derived via immunoSEQ multiplex PCR, lists solely in-frame clones and lacks some. The sample holds 80,000 to 100,000 clones, 44% seen once. As to treatment: oral pan-JAK inhibitor, 5-10 mg twice daily. Cell sorting was applied to PBMCs, and CD4+ and CD8+ T cells were collected. V lost 4 bases to trimming and J lost 4 bases; unmatched junction nucleotides: 14. This CDR3 region has 16 residues. The germline V gene has CDR1 SGHRS and CDR2 YFSETQ. The sample is drawn from a study of CD8+ T cells in alopecia areata. General study results and limits: With tofacitinib ongoing, many expanded lesional clones persisted in both scalp and blood. Alopecia totalis/universalis scalp especially showed more expanded CD8+ clones than normal scalp.

The TCR comes from a human donor with alopecia areata. The input for sequencing was CD8+ T cells sorted from blood, taken at week 24, from a patient treated with tofacitinib. The chain recombines TRBV5-1 with TRBJ2-7; 7 nucleotides agree with TRBD1. CDR3 bases: TGCGCCAGCAGCGGTTTAAGGAGACAGGGTTCATACGAGCAGTACTTC. It yields the protein CASSGLRRQGSYEQYF.